This T cell receptor (beta chain) stems from a study of blood T cell repertoires in COVID-19. Study as a whole: From the United States, Italy and Spain came samples of acute and convalescent COVID-19. Nucleic acid was either cDNA or gDNA, and it came from T cells, B-cell-depleted T cells, or PBMCs.

In the authors' methods: Nucleated cell number was recorded as an estimate derived from reference gene primer amplification. Using immunoSEQ multiplex PCR, the repertoire was profiled, and TCRdb retains in-frame clones only, with some absent. The V and J calls and clone size come from that table; D and trimming were worked out from the DNA. This table has 150,000 to 200,000 clones, approximately 82% appearing once. CDR1 SGHVS and CDR2 FNYEAQ come from the germline V gene. Trimming removed 2 bases at V and 9 bases at J, with 17 bases between. This CDR3 is 15 amino acids long. The sequence was collected from a woman at least 80 years old with acute or convalescent COVID-19. Sequenced input: peripheral blood. The rearrangement joins TRBV7-6 to TRBJ2-1; maybe TRBD1 (5 bases). In DNA form, the CDR3 reads TGTGCCAGCAGCTTACATTCAGGGCCGGGCGGTGAGCAGTTCTTC. It encodes CASSLHSGPGGEQFF.